This T cell receptor beta chain was captured in a study of cytomegalovirus exposure and HLA in healthy donors. Remarks on this clone: Its target is not known.

Germline V gene sequence: CDR1 LGHNA, CDR2 YSLEER. This CDR3 comprises 16 residues. Germline trimming cut 4 bases from V and 7 bases from J; bases unmatched to any gene: 7. Study results and caveats: One cluster of highly shared sequence variants probably arose as a sequencing artifact. Some V segments, including TRBV6-2 and TRBV6-3, were excluded as indistinguishable. Versus the roughly 670-donor mean, an Asian-associated ancestry cluster reportedly showed fewer N-insertions in a later analysis.

Amplification used 60 Vbeta primers and 13 Jbeta primers. Per the original data handling: Later analysis identified 88 million or so unique TCR beta chains, about 11 million shared. Assay: immunoSEQ multiplex PCR; the TCRdb copy retains only in-frame clones and omits some. D and trimming were read from the DNA, whereas the V and J calls and clone size are those reported in that table. The data contain 75,000 to 95,000 clones, approximately 70% of them singletons. The TCR originated in a man aged 50 to 60 in good health and CMV-seronegative. The V gene is TRBV4-3, the J gene TRBJ2-1; 13 bases are shared with TRBD2. Sequencing was done on a sample of PBMCs. CDR3 amino acids: CASSRTSGGALNEQFF. For the CDR3, the DNA is TGCGCCAGCAGCCGAACTAGCGGGGGGGCCTTGAATGAGCAGTTCTTC.